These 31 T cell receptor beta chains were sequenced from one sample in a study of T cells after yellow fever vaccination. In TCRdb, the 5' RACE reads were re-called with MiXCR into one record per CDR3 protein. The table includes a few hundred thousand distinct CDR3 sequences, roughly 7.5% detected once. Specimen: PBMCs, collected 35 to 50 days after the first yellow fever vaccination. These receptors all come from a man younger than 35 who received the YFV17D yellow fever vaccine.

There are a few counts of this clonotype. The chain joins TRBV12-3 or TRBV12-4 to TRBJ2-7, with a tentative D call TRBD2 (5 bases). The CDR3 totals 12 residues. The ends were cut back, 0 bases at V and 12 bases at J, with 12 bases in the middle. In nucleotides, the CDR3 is TGTGCCAGCAGTTTAGCGCTGTCTGAGGGGTACTTC. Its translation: CASSLALSEGYF.

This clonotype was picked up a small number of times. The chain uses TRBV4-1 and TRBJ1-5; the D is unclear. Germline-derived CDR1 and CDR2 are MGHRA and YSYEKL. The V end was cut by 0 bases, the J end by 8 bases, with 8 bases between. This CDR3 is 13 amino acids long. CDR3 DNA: TGCGCCAGCAGCCAAGATATTTGGGAGCCCCAGCATTTT. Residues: CASSQDIWEPQHF.

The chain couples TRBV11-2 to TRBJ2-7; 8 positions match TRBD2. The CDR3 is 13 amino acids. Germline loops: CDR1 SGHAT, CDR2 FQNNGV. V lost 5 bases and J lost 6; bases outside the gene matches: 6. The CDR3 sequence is CASSVSGGVEQYV. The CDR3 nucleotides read TGTGCCAGCAGCGTTTCGGGGGGGGTCGAGCAGTACGTC.

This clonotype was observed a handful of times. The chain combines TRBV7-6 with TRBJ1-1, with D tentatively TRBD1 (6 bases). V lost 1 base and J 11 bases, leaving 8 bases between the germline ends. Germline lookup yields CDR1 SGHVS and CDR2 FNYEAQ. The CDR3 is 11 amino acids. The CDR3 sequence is CASSLDRVAFF. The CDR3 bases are TGTGCCAGCAGCTTAGACAGGGTCGCTTTCTTT.

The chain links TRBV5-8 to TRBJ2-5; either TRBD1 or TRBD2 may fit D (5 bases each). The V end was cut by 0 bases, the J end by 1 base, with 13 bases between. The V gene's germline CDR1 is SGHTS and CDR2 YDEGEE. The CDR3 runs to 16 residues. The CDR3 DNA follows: TGTGCCAGCAGCTTGGGAGTAGGGGCGGGCCAAGAGACCCAGTACTTC. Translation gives CASSLGVGAGQETQYF.

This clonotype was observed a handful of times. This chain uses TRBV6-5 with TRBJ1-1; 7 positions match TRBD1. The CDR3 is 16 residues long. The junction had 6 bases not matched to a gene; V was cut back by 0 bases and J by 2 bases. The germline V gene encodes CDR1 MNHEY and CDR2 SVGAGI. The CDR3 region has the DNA TGTGCCAGCAGTTACTCACTAGACAGGGAAAACACTGAAGCTTTCTTT. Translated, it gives CASSYSLDRENTEAFF.

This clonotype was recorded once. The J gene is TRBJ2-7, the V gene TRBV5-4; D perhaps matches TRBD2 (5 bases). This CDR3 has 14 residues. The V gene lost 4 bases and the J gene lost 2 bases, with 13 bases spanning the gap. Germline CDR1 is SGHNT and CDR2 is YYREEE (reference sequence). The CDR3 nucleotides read TGTGCCAGCAGCCCAGGACTCGTGGCCTACGAGCAGTACGTC. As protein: CASSPGLVAYEQYV.

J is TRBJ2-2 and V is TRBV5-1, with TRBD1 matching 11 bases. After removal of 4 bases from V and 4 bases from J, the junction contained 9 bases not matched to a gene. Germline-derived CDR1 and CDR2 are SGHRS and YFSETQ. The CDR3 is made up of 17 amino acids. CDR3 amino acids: CASSRLDRGQTTGELFF. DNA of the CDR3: TGCGCCAGCAGCCGATTGGACAGGGGGCAAACCACCGGGGAGCTGTTTTTT.

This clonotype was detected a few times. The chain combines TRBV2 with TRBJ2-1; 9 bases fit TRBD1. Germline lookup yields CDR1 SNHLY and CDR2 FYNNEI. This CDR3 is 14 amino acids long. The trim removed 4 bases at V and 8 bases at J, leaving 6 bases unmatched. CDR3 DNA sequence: TGTGCCAGCAGTGGGGACAGGGTTCTTGATGAGCAGTTCTTC. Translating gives CASSGDRVLDEQFF.

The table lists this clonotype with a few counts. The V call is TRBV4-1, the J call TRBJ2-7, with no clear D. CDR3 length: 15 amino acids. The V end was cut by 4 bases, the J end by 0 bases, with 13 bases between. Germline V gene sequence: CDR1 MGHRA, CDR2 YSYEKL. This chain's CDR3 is CASSRGPQFSYEQYF. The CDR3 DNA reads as TGCGCCAGCAGCCGGGGTCCCCAGTTCTCCTACGAGCAGTACTTC.

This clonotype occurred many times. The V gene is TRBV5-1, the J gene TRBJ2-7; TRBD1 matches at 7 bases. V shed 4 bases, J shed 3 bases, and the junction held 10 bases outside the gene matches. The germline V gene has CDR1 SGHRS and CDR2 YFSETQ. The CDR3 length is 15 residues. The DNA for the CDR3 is TGCGCCAGCAGCCCAACAGTAGGGACAGACTACGAGCAGTACTTC. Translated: CASSPTVGTDYEQYF.

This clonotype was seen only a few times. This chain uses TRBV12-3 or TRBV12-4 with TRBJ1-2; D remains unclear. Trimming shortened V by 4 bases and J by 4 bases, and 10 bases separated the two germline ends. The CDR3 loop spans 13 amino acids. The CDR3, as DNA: TGTGCCAGCAGTTCCCCAAACCCCTATGGCTACACCTTC. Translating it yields CASSSPNPYGYTF.

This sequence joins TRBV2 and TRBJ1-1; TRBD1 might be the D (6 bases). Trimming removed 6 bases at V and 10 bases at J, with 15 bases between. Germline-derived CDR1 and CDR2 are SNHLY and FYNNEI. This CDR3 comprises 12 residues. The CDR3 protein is CASSAGTYGAFF. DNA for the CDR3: TGTGCCAGCAGCGCTGGGACATACGGAGCTTTCTTT.

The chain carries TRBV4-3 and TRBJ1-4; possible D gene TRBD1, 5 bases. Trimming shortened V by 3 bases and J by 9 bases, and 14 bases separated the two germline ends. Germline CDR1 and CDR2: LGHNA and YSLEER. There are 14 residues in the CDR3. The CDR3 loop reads CASSQSGGTQKLFF. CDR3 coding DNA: TGCGCCAGCAGCCAGTCGGGAGGGACGCAAAAACTGTTTTTT.

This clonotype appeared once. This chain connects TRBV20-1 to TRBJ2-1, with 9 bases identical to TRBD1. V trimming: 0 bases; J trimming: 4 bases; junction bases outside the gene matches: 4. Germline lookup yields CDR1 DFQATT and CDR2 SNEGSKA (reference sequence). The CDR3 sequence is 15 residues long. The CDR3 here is CSARDPGQGYNEQFF. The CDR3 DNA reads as TGCAGTGCTAGAGATCCCGGACAGGGGTACAATGAGCAGTTCTTC.

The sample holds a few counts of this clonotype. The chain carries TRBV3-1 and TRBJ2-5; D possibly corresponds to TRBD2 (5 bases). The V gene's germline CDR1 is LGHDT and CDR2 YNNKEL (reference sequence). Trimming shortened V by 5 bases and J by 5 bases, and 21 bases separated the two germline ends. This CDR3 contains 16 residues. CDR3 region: CASSKTGTRVLETQYF. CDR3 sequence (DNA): TGTGCCAGCAGCAAGACGGGAACTAGGGTCTTGGAGACCCAGTACTTC.

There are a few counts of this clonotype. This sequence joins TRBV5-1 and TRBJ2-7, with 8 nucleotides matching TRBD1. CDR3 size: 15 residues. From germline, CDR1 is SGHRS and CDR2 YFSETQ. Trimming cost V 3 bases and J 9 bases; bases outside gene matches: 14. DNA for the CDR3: TGCGCCAGCAGCTCCCCGGGACAGGTCCTTAATTGGCAGTACTTC. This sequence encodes CASSSPGQVLNWQYF.

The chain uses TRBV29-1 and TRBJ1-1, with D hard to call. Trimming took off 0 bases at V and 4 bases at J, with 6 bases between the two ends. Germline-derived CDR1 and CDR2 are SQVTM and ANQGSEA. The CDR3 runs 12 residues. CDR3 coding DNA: TGCAGCGTTGAAGACAGAACCACTGAAGCTTTCTTT. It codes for CSVEDRTTEAFF.

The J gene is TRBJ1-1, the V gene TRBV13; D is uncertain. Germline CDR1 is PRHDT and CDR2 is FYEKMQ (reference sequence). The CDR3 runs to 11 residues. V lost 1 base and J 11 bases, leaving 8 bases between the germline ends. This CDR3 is CASSLESSAFF. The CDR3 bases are TGTGCCAGCAGCTTAGAATCTTCGGCTTTCTTT.

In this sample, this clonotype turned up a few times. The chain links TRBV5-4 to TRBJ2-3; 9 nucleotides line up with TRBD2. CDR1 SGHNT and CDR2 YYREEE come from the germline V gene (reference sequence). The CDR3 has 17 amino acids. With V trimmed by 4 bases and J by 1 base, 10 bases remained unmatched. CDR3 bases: TGTGCCAGCAGCCCCGAACTAGCGGGCAGGGGCACAGATACGCAGTATTTT. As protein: CASSPELAGRGTDTQYF.

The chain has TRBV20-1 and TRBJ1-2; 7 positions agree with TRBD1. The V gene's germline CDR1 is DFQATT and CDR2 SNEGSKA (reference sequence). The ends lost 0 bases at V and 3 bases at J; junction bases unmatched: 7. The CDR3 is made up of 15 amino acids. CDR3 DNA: TGCAGTGCTAGAGATCCCGCAGGGGGAGACTATGGCTACACCTTC. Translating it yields CSARDPAGGDYGYTF.

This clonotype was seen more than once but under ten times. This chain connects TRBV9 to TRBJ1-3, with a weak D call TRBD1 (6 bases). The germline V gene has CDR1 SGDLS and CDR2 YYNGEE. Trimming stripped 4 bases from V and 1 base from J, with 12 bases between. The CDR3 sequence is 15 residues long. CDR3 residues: CASSKPTGSGNTIYF. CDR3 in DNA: TGTGCCAGCAGCAAACCGACAGGTTCTGGAAACACCATATATTTT.

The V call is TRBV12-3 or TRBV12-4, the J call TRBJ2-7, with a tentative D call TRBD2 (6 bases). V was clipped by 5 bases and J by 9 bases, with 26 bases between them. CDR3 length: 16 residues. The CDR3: CASSHRGLLRMGGQYF. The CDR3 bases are TGTGCCAGCAGTCATCGGGGACTGCTTCGGATGGGCGGGCAGTACTTC.

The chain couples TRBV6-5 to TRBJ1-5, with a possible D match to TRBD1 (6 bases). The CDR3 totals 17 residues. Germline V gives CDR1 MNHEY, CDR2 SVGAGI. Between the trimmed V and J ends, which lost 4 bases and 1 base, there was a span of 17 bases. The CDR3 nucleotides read TGTGCCAGCAGTTCAACGGGGGCTCCCCGGAGCAATCAGCCCCAGCATTTT. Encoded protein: CASSSTGAPRSNQPQHF.

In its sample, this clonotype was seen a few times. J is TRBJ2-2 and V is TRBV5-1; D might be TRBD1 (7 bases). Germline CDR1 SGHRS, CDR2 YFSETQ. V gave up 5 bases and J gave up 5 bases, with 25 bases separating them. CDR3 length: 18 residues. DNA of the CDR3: TGCGCCAGCAGGCACCCAGGAGGGGGACAGAAAATTACCGGGGAGCTGTTTTTT. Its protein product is CASRHPGGGQKITGELFF. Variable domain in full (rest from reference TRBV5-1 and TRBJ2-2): KAGVTQTPRYLIKTRGQQVTLSCSPISGHRSVSWYQQTPGQGLQFLFEYFSETQRNKGNFPGRFSGRQFSNSRSEMNVSTLELGDSALYLCASRHPGGGQKITGELFFGEGSRLTVL.

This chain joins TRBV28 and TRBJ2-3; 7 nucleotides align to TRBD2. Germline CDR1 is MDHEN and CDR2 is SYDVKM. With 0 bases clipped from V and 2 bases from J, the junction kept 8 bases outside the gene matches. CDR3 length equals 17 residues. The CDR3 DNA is TGTGCCAGCAGTTTATGGAGGCCTAGCGGAGACACAGATACGCAGTATTTT. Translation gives CASSLWRPSGDTDTQYF.

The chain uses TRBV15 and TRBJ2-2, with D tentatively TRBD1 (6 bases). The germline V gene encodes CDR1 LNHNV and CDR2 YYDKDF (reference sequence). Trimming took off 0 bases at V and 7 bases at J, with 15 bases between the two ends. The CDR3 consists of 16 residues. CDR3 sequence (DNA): TGTGCCACCAGCAGAGATCGGCAGGGGTTGGGCGGGGAGCTGTTTTTT. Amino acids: CATSRDRQGLGGELFF.

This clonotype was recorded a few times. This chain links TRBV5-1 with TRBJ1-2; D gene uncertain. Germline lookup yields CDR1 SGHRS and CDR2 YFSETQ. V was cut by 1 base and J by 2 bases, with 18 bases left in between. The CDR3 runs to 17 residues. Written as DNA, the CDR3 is TGCGCCAGCAGCTTGTATACTACTCAGGATCTGAACTATGGCTACACCTTC. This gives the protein CASSLYTTQDLNYGYTF.

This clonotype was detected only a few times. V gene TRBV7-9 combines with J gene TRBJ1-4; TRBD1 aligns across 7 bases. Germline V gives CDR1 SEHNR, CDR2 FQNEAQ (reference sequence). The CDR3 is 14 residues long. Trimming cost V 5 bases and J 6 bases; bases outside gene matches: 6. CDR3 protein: CASSPPTGDEKLFF. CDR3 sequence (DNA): TGTGCCAGCAGCCCACCCACAGGGGATGAAAAACTGTTTTTT. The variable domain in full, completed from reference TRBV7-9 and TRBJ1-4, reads DTGVSQNPRHKITKRGQNVTFRCDPISEHNRLYWYRQTLGQGPEFLTYFQNEAQLEKSRLLSDRFSAERPKGSFSTLEIQRTEQGDSAMYLCASSPPTGDEKLFFGSGTQLSVL.

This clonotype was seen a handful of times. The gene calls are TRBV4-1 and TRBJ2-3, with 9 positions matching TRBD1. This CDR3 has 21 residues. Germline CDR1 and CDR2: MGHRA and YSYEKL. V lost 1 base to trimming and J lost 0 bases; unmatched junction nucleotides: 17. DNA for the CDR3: TGCGCCAGCAGCCAAGCGCCGGGACAGGGAGCTTCGGCGGCTAGCACAGATACGCAGTATTTT. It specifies CASSQAPGQGASAASTDTQYF.

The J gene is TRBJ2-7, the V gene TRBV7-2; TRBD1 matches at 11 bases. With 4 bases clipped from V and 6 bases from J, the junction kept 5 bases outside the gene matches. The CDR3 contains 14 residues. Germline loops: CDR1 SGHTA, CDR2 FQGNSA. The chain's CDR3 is CASSSSDRGREQYF. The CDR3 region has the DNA TGTGCCAGCAGCTCCTCGGACAGGGGGCGCGAGCAGTACTTC.